These 8 T cell receptor beta chains came from one sample sequenced in a study of human T cells and chemical hapten exposure. TCRdb fed the RACE reads into MiXCR, producing one record per CDR3 protein. The table lists roughly 100,000 distinct CDR3 sequences, about 8.7% of them singletons. Time point reported: healthy volunteer bleed at 2 weeks. Unfractionated whole blood yielded the extracted total RNA. The sample consisted of whole blood. These receptor sequences come from a female donor in good health. Some clones in this sample may be carry-over from other donors' samples.

This clonotype was counted ten times or more. The gene calls are TRBV5-1 and TRBJ2-1; D call uncertain. Germline V gene lookup returns CDR1 SGHRS and CDR2 YFSETQ. The V and J ends lost 4 bases and 0 bases respectively, with 2 bases between them. The CDR3 totals 12 residues. The CDR3 region has the DNA TGCGCCAGCAGCGACTCCTACAATGAGCAGTTCTTC. This encodes CASSDSYNEQFF.

The V and J genes are TRBV12-3 or TRBV12-4 and TRBJ2-1; 7 bases map to TRBD2. The CDR3 is 15 residues long. V lost 5 bases and J lost 2; bases outside the gene matches: 6. Here the CDR3 reads CASSPTSDTYNEQFF. In DNA form, the CDR3 reads TGTGCCAGCAGTCCAACTAGCGACACCTACAATGAGCAGTTCTTC.

The V gene is TRBV10-3, the J gene TRBJ2-7; weak D call: TRBD2 (6 bases). The CDR3 covers 12 residues. The V end was cut by 7 bases, the J end by 7 bases, with 14 bases between. The germline V gene encodes CDR1 ENHRY and CDR2 SYGVKD. CDR3 protein: CAINAGAGEQYF. CDR3 coding DNA: TGTGCCATCAACGCGGGTGCGGGGGAGCAGTACTTC.

Points on this clonotype: Germline and junction disagree at one end, which may indicate a read error. The J gene is TRBJ1-5, the V gene TRBV29-1; possible D gene TRBD1, 5 bases. The CDR3 totals 14 residues. The germline CDR1 and CDR2 sequences are SQVTM and ANQGSEA. The CDR3 DNA follows: TGCAGCGTTGTTTCGGGGGATAGCAATCAGCCCCAGAATTTT. The encoded protein is CSVVSGDSNQPQNF.

This clonotype came up many times. The V gene is TRBV11-2, the J gene TRBJ2-6, with 7 bases lining up with TRBD2. Unmatched junction bases numbered 4, after V lost 6 bases and J lost 2 bases. Per germline, CDR1 SGHAT and CDR2 FQNNGV. CDR3 length: 15 amino acids. CDR3 nucleotide sequence: TGTGCCAGCAGTCCCGGACTAGCTGGGGCCAACGTCCTGACTTTC. Protein sequence: CASSPGLAGANVLTF. The full variable domain, completed using reference TRBV11-2 and TRBJ2-6, is EAGVAQSPRYKIIEKRQSVAFWCNPISGHATLYWYQQILGQGPKLLIQFQNNGVVDDSQLPKDRFSAERLKGVDSTLKIQPAKLEDSAVYLCASSPGLAGANVLTFGAGSRLTVL.

By sample fraction, this clonotype is medium-sized. The genes are TRBV4-2 and TRBJ2-6; D not resolved. CDR1 and CDR2 from the germline V gene are LGHNA and YNFKEQ. CDR3 length: 16 amino acids. The V end was cut by 2 bases, the J end by 0 bases, with 8 bases between. This CDR3 is CASSQKRDSGANVLTF. As DNA, the CDR3 is TGTGCCAGCAGCCAAAAACGTGACTCTGGGGCCAACGTCCTGACTTTC.

This clonotype was observed a handful of times. The chain uses TRBV11-2 and TRBJ2-3; D gene ambiguous. V lost 3 bases and J lost 2, with 9 bases in between. Germline lookup yields CDR1 SGHAT and CDR2 FQNNGV. The CDR3 is 14 residues long. CDR3: CASSFYSPTDTQYF. The CDR3 DNA is TGTGCCAGCAGCTTTTATAGTCCCACAGATACGCAGTATTTT.

This chain links TRBV6-1 with TRBJ1-3; D may be TRBD1 (6 bases). Trimming took off 7 bases at V and 0 bases at J, with 16 bases between the two ends. The CDR3 has 16 residues. CDR1 and CDR2 from the germline V gene are MNHNS and SASEGT. The DNA of the CDR3 is TGTGCCAGCACCAGCTTGGACAGCTACTCTGGAAACACCATATATTTT. The encoded protein is CASTSLDSYSGNTIYF.